These 22 T cell receptor beta chains were sequenced from one sample in a study of sequential checkpoint blockade in melanoma. Produced via immunoSEQ multiplex PCR; TCRdb's table is partial and in-frame only. The sample includes about 40,000 clones, 86% of them seen just once. Treatment in this sample: randomized to nivolumab then ipilimumab (arm A) or the reverse (arm B). Sequenced here: CD8+ T cells sorted from blood (inferred from file names), sampled from a patient given nivolumab and ipilimumab in sequence. Receptor source: a human donor with melanoma.

This clone was detected once. The chain links TRBV5-1 to TRBJ2-3, with D possibly TRBD2 on 5 matching bases. The CDR3 extends over 13 amino acids. Germline V lookup: CDR1 SGHRS, CDR2 YFSETQ. Trimming removed 5 bases at V and 1 base at J, with 8 bases between. The CDR3 reads CASREAGTDTQYF. CDR3 DNA sequence: TGCGCCAGCAGAGAAGCGGGCACAGATACGCAGTATTTT.

This clone was detected once. The chain joins TRBV19 to TRBJ1-1, with D maybe TRBD1 (6 bases). The CDR3 sequence is 16 residues long. Germline assignment: CDR1 LNHDA and CDR2 SQIVND (reference sequence). The V end was cut by 1 base, the J end by 6 bases, with 18 bases between. This CDR3 is CASSIGYGGQGPEAFF. The CDR3 DNA reads as TGTGCCAGTAGTATAGGATATGGGGGCCAGGGCCCTGAAGCTTTCTTT.

CDR3 loop: CSISSMISHETQYF. The CDR3 bases are TGCAGCATATCTAGCATGATCTCCCACGAGACCCAGTACTTC. This chain uses TRBV29-1 with TRBJ2-5, with a weak D call TRBD2 (5 bases). The CDR3 is 14 amino acids. Per the germline V gene, CDR1 is SQVTM and CDR2 is ANQGSEA. Trimming removed 8 bases at V and 5 bases at J, with 21 bases between. The full variable domain, in which reference TRBV29-1 and TRBJ2-5 provide the parts outside the CDR3, is SAVISQKPSRDICQRGTSLTIQCQVDSQVTMMFWYRQQPGQSLTLIATANQGSEATYESGFVIDKFPISRPNLTFSTLTVSNMSPEDSSIYLCSISSMISHETQYFGPGTRLLVL.

V is TRBV19 and J is TRBJ1-4; D not certain. Germline CDR1 LNHDA, CDR2 SQIVND (reference sequence). The CDR3 contains 13 residues. The V end lost 5 bases, the J end lost 5 bases, and 9 bases lay between the germline ends. The CDR3 is CASSGVENEKLFF. CDR3 nucleotides: TGTGCCAGTAGTGGTGTTGAGAATGAAAAACTGTTTTTT.

The chain combines TRBV7-3 with TRBJ2-1; 11 bases are a match to TRBD2. The germline gives CDR1 SGHTA, CDR2 FQGTGA. The V and J ends lost 5 bases and 4 bases, in that order; junction bases with no gene match: 4. There are 15 residues in the CDR3. CDR3 sequence: CASSQLAGVYNEQFF. The CDR3 nucleotides read TGTGCCAGCAGCCAACTAGCGGGAGTATACAATGAGCAGTTCTTC.

Only one count was recorded for this clone. One end of the junction does not line up with germline, which may come from a read error. V is TRBV15 and J is TRBJ2-5; no clear D gene. Germline V gives CDR1 LNHNV, CDR2 YYDKDF (reference sequence). The CDR3 runs 15 residues. The chain's CDR3 is CATSTATETQGTQYF. In nucleotides, the CDR3 is TGTGCCACCAGCACGGCTACAGAAACGCAAGGGACCCAGTACTTC.

This clone appeared once. V is TRBV7-6 and J is TRBJ2-2; tentative D call: TRBD1 (5 bases). The germline gives CDR1 SGHVS, CDR2 FNYEAQ. CDR3 length equals 17 residues. V lost 2 bases and J 6 bases, leaving 19 bases between the germline ends. The CDR3 region is CASSLSAPDISAGELFF. Here the CDR3 DNA reads TGTGCCAGCAGCTTATCGGCCCCGGACATCTCGGCCGGGGAGCTGTTTTTT.

The J gene is TRBJ2-1, the V gene TRBV6-4; 9 nucleotides line up with TRBD2. This CDR3 spans 16 amino acids. From germline, CDR1 is MRHNA and CDR2 SNTAGT. V shed 3 bases, J shed 4 bases, and the junction held 7 bases outside the gene matches. CDR3 region: CASSERASGEYNEQFF. The CDR3 DNA reads TGTGCCAGCAGTGAACGGGCTAGCGGGGAATACAATGAGCAGTTCTTC.

This chain joins TRBV5-4 and TRBJ1-5; no clear D. The CDR3 totals 13 residues. The germline gives CDR1 SGHNT, CDR2 YYREEE (reference sequence). Trimming stripped 0 bases from V and 4 bases from J, with 5 bases between. The chain's CDR3 is CASSLEPNQPQHF. CDR3 DNA sequence: TGTGCCAGCAGCTTGGAGCCAAATCAGCCCCAGCATTTT.

V and J are TRBV30 and TRBJ2-7; 9 bases are a match to TRBD1. The CDR3 length is 13 residues. V was pared by 0 bases and J by 4 bases, with 1 base of the junction left unmatched. Germline V gene sequence: CDR1 GTSNPN, CDR2 SVGIG (reference sequence). CDR3 protein: CAWSVGTGYEQYV. The DNA of the CDR3 is TGTGCCTGGAGTGTCGGGACAGGGTACGAGCAGTACGTC.

The genes are TRBV11-3 and TRBJ1-2; maybe TRBD1 (6 bases). CDR3 length: 13 amino acids. CDR1 SGHNT and CDR2 YENEEA come from the germline V gene. Trimming took off 5 bases at V and 5 bases at J, with 12 bases between the two ends. CDR3 region: CASSEGDIYGYTF. For the CDR3, the DNA is TGTGCCAGCAGCGAAGGGGACATATATGGCTACACCTTC. Together with reference TRBV11-3 and TRBJ1-2, the CDR3 gives the full variable domain: EAGVVQSPRYKIIEKKQPVAFWCNPISGHNTLYWYLQNLGQGPELLIRYENEEAVDDSQLPKDRFSAERLKGVDSTLKIQPAELGDSAVYLCASSEGDIYGYTFGSGTRLTVV.

The V call is TRBV10-3, the J call TRBJ2-1, with a weak D call TRBD2 (7 bases). Germline loops: CDR1 ENHRY, CDR2 SYGVKD. The CDR3 runs to 11 residues. The chain's CDR3 is CAHGEGGWQFF. The CDR3 nucleotides are TGTGCTCATGGGGAGGGGGGGTGGCAGTTCTTC.

This clone was counted once. The rearrangement joins TRBV4-3 to TRBJ2-2; TRBD2 agrees at 7 bases. This CDR3 region has 17 residues. Germline CDR1 reads LGHNA; CDR2 reads YSLEER. J lost 5 bases, V lost 0 bases, and 9 bases had no gene match. CDR3 bases: TGCGCCAGCAGCCAAGATGGCGGGGGTGGGGTTACCGGGGAGCTGTTTTTT. Translation gives CASSQDGGGGVTGELFF.

As regards this clone: The identical CDR3 is also encoded by other nucleotide sequences in the sample. The chain employs TRBV9 and TRBJ2-1; TRBD1 matches 7 bases. This CDR3 spans 15 amino acids. Trimming cost V 0 bases and J 2 bases; bases outside gene matches: 2. Germline-derived CDR1 and CDR2 are SGDLS and YYNGEE. Here the CDR3 DNA reads TGTGCCAGCAGCGTAGAAGGGGGCGCCTACAATGAGCAGTTCTTC. Translating gives CASSVEGGAYNEQFF.

The gene calls are TRBV7-8 and TRBJ2-7, with 7 nucleotides matching TRBD2. The germline V gene encodes CDR1 SGHVS and CDR2 FQNEAQ. The CDR3 consists of 15 residues. V lost 1 base, J lost 2 bases, and 5 bases stayed unmatched. The CDR3 protein is CASSLVAGNPYEQYF. CDR3 coding DNA: TGTGCCAGCAGCTTAGTAGCGGGTAACCCCTACGAGCAGTACTTC.

CDR3 nucleotide sequence: TGCAGCGTTGTGACCTGGGCAGGGGAGACCTTTTTT. Translation: CSVVTWAGETFF. This chain connects TRBV29-1 to TRBJ2-2; perhaps TRBD1 as D (6 bases). V lost 4 bases and J 17 bases, leaving 20 bases between the germline ends. CDR1 is SQVTM and CDR2 is ANQGSEA in the germline V gene. There are 12 residues in the CDR3.

The V gene is TRBV27, the J gene TRBJ2-7; D might be TRBD2 (6 bases). Germline CDR1 reads MNHEY; CDR2 reads SMNVEV (reference sequence). CDR3 length: 13 amino acids. V dropped 8 bases and J dropped 5 bases, with 16 bases sitting between them. The CDR3 DNA is TGTGCCAGCCGCGAAGGGACTGGCGACGAGCAGTACTTC. Translating gives CASREGTGDEQYF.

The chain joins TRBV30 to TRBJ1-2; weak D call: TRBD1 (6 bases). Germline assignment: CDR1 GTSNPN and CDR2 SVGIG (reference sequence). V was cut by 0 bases and J by 4 bases, with 15 bases left in between. CDR3 length: 15 amino acids. For the CDR3, the DNA is TGTGCCTGGAGTGTATGGGGGCCTCCTATCTATGGCTACACCTTC. Its protein product is CAWSVWGPPIYGYTF.

This chain links TRBV27 with TRBJ2-5; perhaps TRBD1 as D (5 bases). The DNA end is a closer match to TRBJ2-7, so the J assignment may be wrong. This CDR3 comprises 13 residues. Germline assignment: CDR1 MNHEY and CDR2 SMNVEV (reference sequence). This CDR3 reads CASSWGHSYEQYF. The CDR3 nucleotides read TGTGCCAGCAGTTGGGGCCACTCCTACGAGCAGTACTTC.

V usage is TRBV4-2 and J usage is TRBJ2-3, with a possible D match to TRBD2 (5 bases). The germline V gene has CDR1 LGHNA and CDR2 YNFKEQ. This CDR3 comprises 12 residues. Trimming stripped 4 bases from V and 11 bases from J, with 13 bases between. The DNA for the CDR3 is TGTGCCAGCAGCCCATCCGGGGTCGAGCAGTATTTT. Its protein is CASSPSGVEQYF.

This rearrangement joins TRBV6-5 to TRBJ1-5; 7 positions agree with TRBD1. Looked up from germline, CDR1 is MNHEY and CDR2 is SVGAGI. This CDR3 has 15 amino acids. Losses at the gene ends were 0 bases for V and 1 base for J; bases not matched to a gene: 0. CDR3 DNA sequence: TGTGCCAGCAGTTACTCGGGACAGAGCAATCAGCCCCAGCATTTT. It encodes CASSYSGQSNQPQHF.

The chain carries TRBV6-5 and TRBJ1-1; D is perhaps TRBD1 (6 bases). CDR3 size: 14 residues. V was cut by 5 bases and J by 1 base, with 11 bases left in between. Germline lookup yields CDR1 MNHEY and CDR2 SVGAGI. CDR3 bases: TGTGCCAGCAGTCCGGGACATAGGAACACTGAAGCTTTCTTT. Protein product: CASSPGHRNTEAFF.